The clone carrying this TCR beta chain was observed a handful of times. V lost 8 bases to trimming and J lost 7 bases, with 11 bases between them. Germline V CDR1 and CDR2: SEHNR, FQNEAQ (reference sequence). There are 11 residues in the CDR3. This sample stems from a study of T cells in Graves' hyperthyroidism and ophthalmopathy. Across the whole study: The blood sample was taken at first diagnosis, before treatment began.

The TCR beta CDR3 regions underwent amplification using RNA transcripts as the source. Initially, a first-round RT-PCR of the TCR CDR3 employed the HTBI primer set. TCRdb fed the multiplex PCR reads into MiXCR, producing one record per CDR3 protein. The sample has under 650,000 distinct CDR3 sequences, roughly 17% seen once. The TCR comes from a woman in her twenties or thirties with Graves' hyperthyroidism. Sequencing was performed on blood. The genes are TRBV7-9 and TRBJ1-2, with a tentative D call TRBD1 (6 bases). The CDR3: CASLGTSGYTF. The CDR3 bases are TGTGCCAGCCTTGGGACATCTGGCTACACCTTC. The whole variable domain, filled in from reference TRBV7-9 and TRBJ1-2, reads DTGVSQNPRHKITKRGQNVTFRCDPISEHNRLYWYRQTLGQGPEFLTYFQNEAQLEKSRLLSDRFSAERPKGSFSTLEIQRTEQGDSAMYLCASLGTSGYTFGSGTRLTVV.